This TCR beta chain appears in the sequencing data of a study of blood T cells in healthy people across ages. This clonotype was seen a few times. With 4 bases clipped from V and 5 bases from J, the junction kept 9 bases outside the gene matches. The germline gives CDR1 KGHSH, CDR2 LQKENI. The CDR3 covers 16 residues. A second 7 to 11 cycle PCR used barcoded and J-beta primers. TCRdb ran MiXCR on the 5' RACE reads and lists one entry per CDR3 protein. The data contain roughly 800,000 distinct CDR3 sequences, around a quarter of them singletons. The data were also submitted as part of a second study, on T cells of mothers and their children.

This TCR derives from a boy aged 10-17 years in good health. The specimen was blood. The V and J genes are TRBV18 and TRBJ1-1; 11 bases fit TRBD1. CDR3 nucleotides: TGTGCCAGCTCACGTGGGACAGGGGGACGGGGTACTGAAGCTTTCTTT. It translates to CASSRGTGGRGTEAFF.